These T cell receptor beta chains were read from a single sample in a study of T cells in Graves' hyperthyroidism and ophthalmopathy. TCRdb reanalysed the multiplex PCR reads using MiXCR and keeps one entry per CDR3 protein. The table records a few hundred thousand distinct CDR3 sequences, 15% to 20% of them present only once. Specimen: blood. The receptors come from a woman between 50 and 59 years old with Graves' hyperthyroidism. Both conserved end residues are part of each CDR3. Fields, in order: D gene, J gene, V gene, clone size, CDR3 DNA, CDR3 protein. The D gene is left open where the match is weak. Not all rows give a size; the values are once, few, many and, for expanded clones, a class.

. | TRBJ2-1 | TRBV3-1 | many | TGTGCCAGCAGCCAAAGGGGCAGAGACAATGAGCAGTTCTTC | CASSQRGRDNEQFF
TRBD1 | TRBJ1-1 | TRBV3-1 | many | TGTGCCAGCAGCGGAGCTTCGACAGGGCGAGTGTGGGACACTGAAGCTTTCTTT | CASSGASTGRVWDTEAFF
. | TRBJ1-1 | TRBV5-1 | . | TGCGCCAGCAGCTGGACCCGACGGTTGAACACTGAAGCTTTCTTT | CASSWTRRLNTEAFF
. | TRBJ2-7 | TRBV7-8 | many | TGTGCCAGCAGCCCCCGTCGGCTGGAGACCTACGAGCAGTACTTC | CASSPRRLETYEQYF
. | TRBJ1-5 | TRBV19 | many | TGTGCCAGTAGCCTGCGAAATCAGCCCCAGCATTTT | CASSLRNQPQHF
. | TRBJ2-5 | TRBV7-3 | many | TGTGCCAGCAGCGATCAAGGGGGGACAACCCAGTACTTC | CASSDQGGTTQYF
. | TRBJ2-3 | TRBV28 | many | TGTGCCAGCAGTCCCGCCGGAGCGGGCGGCGATACGCAGTATTTT | CASSPAGAGGDTQYF
TRBD1 | TRBJ1-5 | TRBV18 | many | TGTGCCAGCTCACCGCCTGGGACAGACCATTTGACCCAGCATTTT | CASSPPGTDHLTQHF
TRBD1 | TRBJ1-4 | TRBV7-9 | . | TGTGCCAGCAGCCGCGGGACAGGCGAAGCAACTAATGAAAAACTGTTTTTT | CASSRGTGEATNEKLFF
. | TRBJ2-1 | TRBV6-1 | . | TGTGCCAGCAGTTCCCCGACTAGGGAGCAGTTCTTC | CASSSPTREQFF
TRBD2 | TRBJ2-1 | TRBV6-1 | many | TGTGCCACCATGAGCGGGGGACCCTACAATGAGCAGTTCTTC | CATMSGGPYNEQFF
. | TRBJ1-2 | TRBV3-1 | . | TGTGCCAGCAGCCCTGAGGACGGAAGGGGCTATGGCTACACCTTC | CASSPEDGRGYGYTF
. | TRBJ2-6 | TRBV5-1 | few | TGCGCCAGCAGCCCGGAGGGTATAGGCCTGAAATCTGGGGCCAACGTCCTGACTTTC | CASSPEGIGLKSGANVLTF
TRBD2 | TRBJ2-1 | TRBV7-9 | many | TGTGCCAGCAGCTTAGGGACTAGCGAGTACAATGAGCAGTTCTTC | CASSLGTSEYNEQFF
. | TRBJ1-1 | TRBV3-1 | many | TGTGCCAGCAGCCCGAGGGTAAGCACTGAAGCTTTCTTT | CASSPRVSTEAFF
. | TRBJ1-1 | TRBV10-3 | . | TGTGCCATCAGTGGGACAGCTGACACTGAAGCTTTCTTT | CAISGTADTEAFF
TRBD2 | TRBJ2-1 | TRBV27 | many | TGTGCCAGCCCACCAGGCGGGAGGGCCTACAATGAGCAGTTCTTC | CASPPGGRAYNEQFF
TRBD2 | TRBJ2-2 | TRBV5-1 | once | TGCGCCAGCAGCCTATCTAGCGGGTCGAACACCGGGGAGCTGTTTTTT | CASSLSSGSNTGELFF
TRBD2 | TRBJ2-1 | TRBV12-3/TRBV12-4 | many | TGTGCCAGCAGTTTACTAGCGGGAGGTAATGAGCAGTTCTTC | CASSLLAGGNEQFF
TRBD2 | TRBJ2-3 | TRBV28 | . | TGTGCCAGCAGCACCCGACTAGCGGGAGAGACAGATACGCAGTATTTT | CASSTRLAGETDTQYF
. | TRBJ1-5 | TRBV7-9 | few | TGTGCCAGCAGCCCGACGGGGGACGATCAGCCCCAGCATTTT | CASSPTGDDQPQHF
TRBD2 | TRBJ2-5 | TRBV5-4 | . | TGTGCCAGCAGCGGGGGACTAGCGGGGGACCCGGGGAATGAGACCCAGTACTTC | CASSGGLAGDPGNETQYF
. | TRBJ1-4 | TRBV5-1 | . | TGCGCCAGCAGCTTGGACCAGAATGAAAAACTGTTTTTT | CASSLDQNEKLFF
. | TRBJ2-2 | TRBV27 | . | TGTGCCAGCAGCCAATCATTGGGGTTTGTGAGGGAGCTGTTTTTT | CASSQSLGFVRELFF
. | TRBJ2-3 | TRBV9 | few | TGTGCCAGCAGCGCCACCCGGGACTCCCTTCAAACAGATACGCAGTATTTT | CASSATRDSLQTDTQYF
. | TRBJ1-1 | TRBV30 | few | TGTGCCTGGGTCGTCTTCCGCGAAGCTTTCTTT | CAWVVFREAFF
TRBD1 | TRBJ1-1 | TRBV28 | . | TGTGCCAGCAGTTTAAGTAGGGGGCAGAAAGCTTTCTTT | CASSLSRGQKAFF
. | TRBJ1-3 | TRBV11-3 | . | TGTGCCAGCAGCTCGGACCCTAGCCCCGGAAACACCATATATTTT | CASSSDPSPGNTIYF
TRBD1 | TRBJ2-1 | TRBV3-1 | many | TGTGCCAGCAGCCCCTCATCGGACAGGGACTCCTACAATGAGCAGTTCTTC | CASSPSSDRDSYNEQFF
. | TRBJ2-1 | TRBV10-1 | . | TGCGCCAGCAGTGAGTCAGGGGAGCTAGCTTTCAATGAGCAGTTCTTC | CASSESGELAFNEQFF
TRBD1 | TRBJ2-5 | TRBV2 | . | TGTGCCAGCAGCGAGACAGGGAGGACCCAGTACTTC | CASSETGRTQYF
. | TRBJ1-5 | TRBV18 | many | TGTGCCAGCTCACCACAGCAGGGGAGTGATCAGCCCCAGCATTTT | CASSPQQGSDQPQHF